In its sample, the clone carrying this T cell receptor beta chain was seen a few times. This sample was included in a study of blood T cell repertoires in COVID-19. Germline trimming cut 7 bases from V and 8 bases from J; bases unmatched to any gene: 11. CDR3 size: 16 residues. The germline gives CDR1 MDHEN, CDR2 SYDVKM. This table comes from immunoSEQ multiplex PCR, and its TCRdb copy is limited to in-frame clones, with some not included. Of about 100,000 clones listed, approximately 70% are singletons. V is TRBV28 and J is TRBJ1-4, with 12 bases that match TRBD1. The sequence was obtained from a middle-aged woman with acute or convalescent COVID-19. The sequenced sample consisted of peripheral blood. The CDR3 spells CASNPPGTGGEEKLFF. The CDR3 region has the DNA TGTGCCAGCAACCCCCCCGGGACAGGGGGCGAGGAAAAACTGTTTTTT.